The clone carrying this T cell receptor (beta chain) was recorded once. Antigen unknown. Trimming left V 3 bases short and J 6 bases short, with 14 bases between. Looked up from germline, CDR1 is MDHEN and CDR2 is SYDVKM. This CDR3 is 14 amino acids long. Some clones are missing from TCRdb's copy, which holds only in-frame ones; the method was immunoSEQ multiplex PCR. The table records approximately 15,000 clones, approximately 80% of them present only once. The entry originates in a study of tumor-infiltrating lymphocytes in localized non-small cell lung cancer. Study conclusions and caveats: No T-cell fraction difference was seen between IM1 and IM2 tumors. TCRbeta sequencing showed higher T cell infiltration in tumors than uninvolved lung.

Sequenced: uninvolved lung tissue not adjacent to the tumor. The clonotype was recovered from a human donor with non-small cell lung cancer. The chain uses TRBV28 and TRBJ1-1; D gene unclear. The CDR3 protein is CASSFPAGESEAFF. CDR3 DNA sequence: TGTGCCAGCAGTTTTCCGGCAGGCGAGTCTGAAGCTTTCTTT.